These 28 T cell receptor beta chains came from one sample sequenced in a study of cytomegalovirus exposure and HLA in healthy donors. The PCR ran on 60 Vbeta and 13 Jbeta primers. Assay: immunoSEQ multiplex PCR; the TCRdb copy retains only in-frame clones and omits some. In the table there are about 150,000 clones, around 84% of which are singletons. Specimen: PBMCs. These receptors were collected from a woman younger than 30 in good health and CMV-seronegative.

The J gene is TRBJ2-2, the V gene TRBV15; 13 nucleotides agree with TRBD2. The trim removed 0 bases at V and 4 bases at J, leaving 2 bases unmatched. CDR3 length equals 17 residues. Looked up from germline, CDR1 is LNHNV and CDR2 is YYDKDF (reference sequence). The CDR3 sequence is CATSRDRLAGGTGELFF. CDR3 bases: TGTGCCACCAGCAGAGATCGACTAGCGGGAGGCACCGGGGAGCTGTTTTTT.

The V gene is TRBV5-1, the J gene TRBJ1-5; 9 bases agree with TRBD1. The junction had 4 bases not matched to a gene; V was cut back by 4 bases and J by 5 bases. The germline V gene encodes CDR1 SGHRS and CDR2 YFSETQ. This CDR3 has 14 residues. The CDR3: CASSPGQGYQPQHF. The CDR3 nucleotides read TGCGCCAGCAGCCCGGGACAGGGCTATCAGCCCCAGCATTTT. Full variable domain (missing parts from reference TRBV5-1 and TRBJ1-5): KAGVTQTPRYLIKTRGQQVTLSCSPISGHRSVSWYQQTPGQGLQFLFEYFSETQRNKGNFPGRFSGRQFSNSRSEMNVSTLELGDSALYLCASSPGQGYQPQHFGDGTRLSIL.

The V call is TRBV30, the J call TRBJ2-1, with 7 bases fitting TRBD2. CDR3 length equals 14 residues. In germline, CDR1 is GTSNPN, CDR2 SVGIG (reference sequence). J lost 8 bases, V lost 4 bases, and 11 bases had no gene match. DNA for the CDR3: TGTGCCTGGAAACGGAGCGGGGTATCCCATGAGCAGTTCTTC. Translating it yields CAWKRSGVSHEQFF.

The V call is TRBV28, the J call TRBJ2-2, with TRBD1 identical over 8 bases. The length of the CDR3 is 15 residues. Looked up from germline, CDR1 is MDHEN and CDR2 is SYDVKM. The V segment lost 8 bases and the J segment 6 bases; nucleotides outside the gene matches: 11. The CDR3 region is CASWQGAGKAGELFF. The CDR3 DNA sequence: TGTGCCAGCTGGCAGGGGGCAGGAAAGGCCGGGGAGCTGTTTTTT. The full variable domain, in which reference TRBV28 and TRBJ2-2 provide the parts outside the CDR3, is DVKVTQSSRYLVKRTGEKVFLECVQDMDHENMFWYRQDPGLGLRLIYFSYDVKMKEKGDIPEGYSVSREKKERFSLILESASTNQTSMYLCASWQGAGKAGELFFGEGSRLTVL.

This sequence joins TRBV28 and TRBJ1-5, with 8 nucleotides matching TRBD1. The CDR3 covers 14 residues. Germline V gene lookup returns CDR1 MDHEN and CDR2 SYDVKM. Germline trimming cut 5 bases from V and 3 bases from J; bases unmatched to any gene: 3. The CDR3 nucleotides read TGTGCCAGCAGTCCGACAGGGGTCAATCAGCCCCAGCATTTT. Protein product: CASSPTGVNQPQHF. The full variable domain, with the rest looked up from reference TRBV28 and TRBJ1-5, is DVKVTQSSRYLVKRTGEKVFLECVQDMDHENMFWYRQDPGLGLRLIYFSYDVKMKEKGDIPEGYSVSREKKERFSLILESASTNQTSMYLCASSPTGVNQPQHFGDGTRLSIL.

This chain connects TRBV25-1 to TRBJ2-1; maybe TRBD2 (5 bases). Trimming removed 8 bases from V and 7 bases from J, with 12 bases in between. The CDR3 is made up of 12 amino acids. CDR1 and CDR2 (germline): MGHDK, SYGVNS. CDR3 DNA sequence: TGTGCCAGCGGGGAGCTCGGGAATGAGCAGTTCTTC. Encoded protein: CASGELGNEQFF.

With regard to this clone: The junction and the germline gene differ at one end; a read error may be behind it. The gene calls are TRBV7-9 and TRBJ2-1; D possibly corresponds to TRBD2 (5 bases). The CDR3 contains 16 residues. CDR1 and CDR2 (germline): SEHNR, FQNEAQ (reference sequence). CDR3 in amino acids: CASTLLGMLGFNEQFF. CDR3 DNA: TGTGCCAGCACCTTACTCGGGATGCTGGGTTTCAATGAGCAGTTCTTC.

This sequence joins TRBV18 and TRBJ2-4; possibly TRBD1 for D (6 bases). V was trimmed by 6 bases and J by 6 bases, leaving 15 bases between them. The CDR3 is 14 residues long. Germline loops: CDR1 KGHSH, CDR2 LQKENI. The CDR3 nucleotides are TGTGCCAGCTCGCCGCTAGCAGGGGCAAACATTCAGTACTTC. This translates into CASSPLAGANIQYF.

A single count supports this clone. The chain links TRBV9 to TRBJ2-3; 11 positions agree with TRBD2. This CDR3 is built from 15 residues. Germline loops: CDR1 SGDLS, CDR2 YYNGEE. Germline trimming cut 7 bases from V and 6 bases from J; bases unmatched to any gene: 10. For the CDR3, the DNA is TGTGCCAGCGCTCCCCCACTAGCGGGGGCTGATACGCAGTATTTT. Amino acid sequence: CASAPPLAGADTQYF.

This chain connects TRBV6-5 to TRBJ2-3; perhaps TRBD2 as D (6 bases). Trimming left V 4 bases short and J 4 bases short, with 18 bases between. This CDR3 spans 16 amino acids. The germline V gene has CDR1 MNHEY and CDR2 SVGAGI. The CDR3 sequence is CASSSLGGSVADTQYF. The CDR3 DNA sequence: TGTGCCAGCAGTTCCCTAGGAGGGAGTGTCGCAGATACGCAGTATTTT.

V gene TRBV2 combines with J gene TRBJ2-1; possible D gene TRBD2, 6 bases. The CDR3 has 16 amino acids. Trimming removed 9 bases at V and 0 bases at J, with 18 bases between. Germline-derived CDR1 and CDR2 are SNHLY and FYNNEI. The CDR3 DNA follows: TGTGCCAGTTTCGGACTATTTGGGATCTCCTACAATGAGCAGTTCTTC. Encoded protein: CASFGLFGISYNEQFF.

V gene TRBV27 combines with J gene TRBJ2-2; TRBD1 matches 9 bases. The J segment lost 4 bases and the V segment lost 2 bases, leaving 8 bases of the junction unmatched. The CDR3 runs 17 residues. Germline lookup yields CDR1 MNHEY and CDR2 SMNVEV (reference sequence). The CDR3 DNA follows: TGTGCCAGCAGTTTAATATTGGGACAGGGATCCACCGGGGAGCTGTTTTTT. Translation gives CASSLILGQGSTGELFF.

This sequence joins TRBV28 and TRBJ2-1; 9 bases fit TRBD2. V shed 8 bases, J shed 7 bases, and the junction held 9 bases outside the gene matches. Germline V CDR1 and CDR2: MDHEN, SYDVKM. This CDR3 has 14 amino acids. The CDR3 region is CASSIAGEWNEQFF. As DNA, the CDR3 is TGTGCCAGCTCTATAGCGGGGGAGTGGAATGAGCAGTTCTTC.

The gene calls are TRBV6-5 and TRBJ1-2; tentatively, D is TRBD1 (5 bases). Trimming cost V 2 bases and J 6 bases, with 13 bases left between them. In germline, CDR1 is MNHEY, CDR2 SVGAGI. This CDR3 is built from 14 residues. The CDR3 protein is CASSYNGGRHGYTF. CDR3 in DNA: TGTGCCAGCAGTTACAACGGGGGAAGGCATGGCTACACCTTC.

CDR3 nucleotide sequence: TGTGCCAGTAGTATCAAAGGACTTCTCAGCTCCTACAATGAGCAGTTCTTC. As protein: CASSIKGLLSSYNEQFF. The chain employs TRBV19 and TRBJ2-1; D is possibly TRBD2 (5 bases). Germline loops: CDR1 LNHDA, CDR2 SQIVND (reference sequence). V shed 3 bases and J shed 0 bases, with 15 bases lying between them. The CDR3 runs 17 residues.

The chain uses TRBV19 and TRBJ1-6; TRBD1 is a possible D gene (5 bases). The CDR3 length is 14 residues. Trimming took 6 bases from V and 7 from J, leaving 13 bases between them. The germline CDR1 and CDR2 sequences are LNHDA and SQIVND (reference sequence). CDR3 coding DNA: TGTGCCAGTAGGTCCCAGGGAAGAAATTCACCCCTCCACTTT. Translated, it gives CASRSQGRNSPLHF. The full variable domain, with the rest looked up from reference TRBV19 and TRBJ1-6, is DGGITQSPKYLFRKEGQNVTLSCEQNLNHDAMYWYRQDPGQGLRLIYYSQIVNDFQKGDIAEGYSVSREKKESFPLTVTSAQKNPTAFYLCASRSQGRNSPLHFGNGTRLTVT.

This chain uses TRBV28 with TRBJ1-6; tentative D call: TRBD1 (5 bases). V gave up 6 bases and J gave up 2 bases, with 14 bases separating them. This CDR3 region has 16 residues. The V gene's germline CDR1 is MDHEN and CDR2 SYDVKM. The CDR3 DNA follows: TGTGCCAGCAGCCTCGTGCGGGGGGCCTATAATTCACCCCTCCACTTT. This gives the protein CASSLVRGAYNSPLHF.

The chain joins TRBV11-2 to TRBJ2-3, with 9 positions matching TRBD1. The germline CDR1 and CDR2 sequences are SGHAT and FQNNGV. This CDR3 has 13 amino acids. V lost 8 bases to trimming and J lost 8 bases; unmatched junction nucleotides: 8. CDR3 DNA: TGTGCCAGCCGGACAGGGGAGTATGGTACGCAGTATTTT. Amino acid sequence: CASRTGEYGTQYF.

This chain uses TRBV2 with TRBJ2-5, with D possibly TRBD1 on 5 matching bases. Looked up from germline, CDR1 is SNHLY and CDR2 is FYNNEI. Trimming cost V 7 bases and J 3 bases, with 15 bases left between them. This CDR3 has 14 amino acids. The CDR3 loop is CASIHLDKKETQYF. For the CDR3, the DNA is TGTGCCAGCATCCACTTGGACAAAAAAGAGACCCAGTACTTC.

The CDR3 bases are TGTGCCAGCAGCTACCCTAGCGGGGGGGCCACGACGCGCACAGATACGCAGTATTTT. Protein sequence: CASSYPSGGATTRTDTQYF. The V gene is TRBV5-8, the J gene TRBJ2-3; 12 bases map to TRBD2. The CDR3 has 19 amino acids. Germline CDR1 is SGHTS and CDR2 is YDEGEE. With V trimmed by 3 bases and J by 1 base, 12 bases remained unmatched.

This chain links TRBV18 with TRBJ2-1; 9 nucleotides line up with TRBD2. This CDR3 comprises 16 residues. V dropped 0 bases and J dropped 8; count of bases not matched to a gene: 8. Germline loops: CDR1 KGHSH, CDR2 LQKENI. In nucleotides, the CDR3 is TGTGCCAGCTCACCACCGGCGGGAGGGCCATCGGATGAGCAGTTCTTC. It codes for CASSPPAGGPSDEQFF. The full variable domain, its missing parts supplied by reference TRBV18 and TRBJ2-1, is NAGVMQNPRHLVRRRGQEARLRCSPMKGHSHVYWYRQLPEEGLKFMVYLQKENIIDESGMPKERFSAEFPKEGPSILRIQQVVRGDSAAYFCASSPPAGGPSDEQFFGPGTRLTVL.

This clone was observed once. The chain couples TRBV7-2 to TRBJ2-5; D is perhaps TRBD1 (5 bases). Germline assignment: CDR1 SGHTA and CDR2 FQGNSA. Trimming shortened V by 5 bases and J by 5 bases, and 18 bases separated the two germline ends. This CDR3 comprises 15 residues. CDR3 amino acids: CASSVTGRHGETQYF. As DNA, the CDR3 is TGTGCCAGCAGCGTTACAGGACGTCACGGTGAGACCCAGTACTTC.

Only one count was recorded for this clone. The DNA for the CDR3 is TGTGCCAGCAGCCCTTCCCGGGGGAGCAATCAGCCCCAGCATTTT. This encodes CASSPSRGSNQPQHF. The chain employs TRBV6-1 and TRBJ1-5, with D possibly TRBD1 on 5 matching bases. The germline CDR1 and CDR2 sequences are MNHNS and SASEGT. Trimming pared 6 bases from V and 1 base from J, leaving 13 bases between. There are 15 residues in the CDR3.

The chain has TRBV4-1 and TRBJ2-2; 10 nucleotides agree with TRBD2. Germline CDR1 MGHRA, CDR2 YSYEKL. Trimming at V came to 2 bases and at J to 1 base, leaving 4 bases not matched to a gene. This CDR3 spans 17 amino acids. CDR3 sequence (DNA): TGCGCCAGCAGCCAAATCCGGACTAGCGGGAACACCGGGGAGCTGTTTTTT. It specifies CASSQIRTSGNTGELFF.

The chain has TRBV7-2 and TRBJ2-5; TRBD2 aligns across 12 bases. Germline CDR1 reads SGHTA; CDR2 reads FQGNSA. After removal of 6 bases from V and 4 bases from J, the junction contained 6 bases not matched to a gene. CDR3 length: 15 amino acids. CDR3 nucleotide sequence: TGTGCCAGCAGAATAGGACTAGCGGGAACAGAGACCCAGTACTTC. Protein sequence: CASRIGLAGTETQYF.

The J gene is TRBJ1-4, the V gene TRBV28, with D perhaps TRBD1 (6 bases). V lost 4 bases and J lost 6, with 12 bases in between. This CDR3 has 14 residues. The V gene's germline CDR1 is MDHEN and CDR2 SYDVKM. For the CDR3, the DNA is TGTGCCAGCAGTTACGGGACACTTGATGAAAAACTGTTTTTT. Translated: CASSYGTLDEKLFF.

The V call is TRBV2, the J call TRBJ2-7; TRBD2 is a possible D gene (6 bases). The V end was cut by 10 bases, the J end by 7 bases, with 14 bases between. CDR3 length equals 11 residues. CDR1 and CDR2 from the germline V gene are SNHLY and FYNNEI. CDR3 protein: CATRGTWEQYF. CDR3 DNA: TGTGCCACCCGAGGGACTTGGGAGCAGTACTTC.

This clone has just a few counts. The chain couples TRBV5-6 to TRBJ1-3; D is unresolved. The germline CDR1 and CDR2 sequences are SGHDT and YYEEEE. Trimming stripped 5 bases from V and 0 bases from J, with 6 bases between. CDR3 length equals 13 residues. Here the CDR3 reads CASRKLSGNTIYF. CDR3 nucleotide sequence: TGTGCCAGCAGGAAGCTCTCTGGAAACACCATATATTTT.